The 28 T cell receptor beta chains in this list originate from one sample, sequenced in a study of shared clonotypes between healthy human individuals. Assay: immunoSEQ multiplex PCR; the TCRdb copy retains only in-frame clones and omits some. The sample includes about 2.3 million clones, 85% to 95% of them seen just once. The sequencing sample was made of naive CD4+ T cells from PBMCs. Subset defined: CD45RA+ positively selected. The source of these receptors is a man between 18 and 29 years old in good health. Some clones in this sample may be carry-over from other donors' samples.

V gene TRBV28 combines with J gene TRBJ2-2; TRBD1 agrees at 8 bases. Trimming removed 5 bases from V and 6 bases from J; junction bases left unmatched: 14. The CDR3 extends over 17 amino acids. Germline V CDR1 and CDR2: MDHEN, SYDVKM. CDR3 amino acids: CASSEPQGAPRSGELFF. In DNA form, the CDR3 reads TGTGCCAGCAGTGAACCGCAGGGGGCCCCAAGGTCCGGGGAGCTGTTTTTT.

The chain links TRBV28 to TRBJ1-2, with 7 bases identical to TRBD1. The CDR3 contains 14 residues. The germline V gene encodes CDR1 MDHEN and CDR2 SYDVKM. V was clipped by 2 bases and J by 6 bases; unmatched bases: 6. The CDR3 spells CASSLPGGFNGYTF. Here the CDR3 DNA reads TGTGCCAGCAGTTTACCAGGGGGGTTTAATGGCTACACCTTC.

The CDR3 DNA reads TGCAGTGTCGCGTTCACCGGGGAGCTGTTTTTT. Translated, it gives CSVAFTGELFF. The genes are TRBV20-1 and TRBJ2-2; the D is unclear. V was pared by 7 bases and J by 4 bases, with 7 bases between. This CDR3 region has 11 residues. Germline V gene sequence: CDR1 DFQATT, CDR2 SNEGSKA (reference sequence).

This clone was detected only a few times. The chain combines TRBV30 with TRBJ1-1; TRBD1 is a possible D gene (5 bases). Trimming removed 1 base from V and 11 bases from J, with 23 bases in between. CDR1 is GTSNPN, CDR2 SVGIG, per germline (reference sequence). The CDR3 is made up of 15 amino acids. The chain's CDR3 is CAWSDWTWGGGNAFF. CDR3 coding DNA: TGTGCCTGGAGTGATTGGACCTGGGGTGGGGGAAACGCTTTCTTT. Filled out from reference TRBV30 and TRBJ1-1, the complete variable domain reads SQTIHQWPATLVQPVGSPLSLECTVEGTSNPNLYWYRQAAGRGLQLLFYSVGIGQISSEVPQNLSASRPQDRQFILSSKKLLLSDSGFYLCAWSDWTWGGGNAFFGQGTRLTVV.

The chain links TRBV5-6 to TRBJ2-3; TRBD1 matches 10 bases. CDR3 size: 16 residues. The germline V gene has CDR1 SGHDT and CDR2 YYEEEE. After removal of 0 bases from V and 6 bases from J, the junction contained 7 bases not matched to a gene. The CDR3, as DNA: TGTGCCAGCAGCTTGGGACAGGGGGCATGGTTGGATACGCAGTATTTT. Protein product: CASSLGQGAWLDTQYF. The complete variable domain, with remaining parts taken from reference TRBV5-6 and TRBJ2-3, reads DAGVTQSPTHLIKTRGQQVTLRCSPKSGHDTVSWYQQALGQGPQFIFQYYEEEERQRGNFPDRFSGHQFPNYSSELNVNALLLGDSALYLCASSLGQGAWLDTQYFGPGTRLTVL.

The chain carries TRBV5-1 and TRBJ2-6, with 7 bases fitting TRBD2. CDR1 is SGHRS and CDR2 is YFSETQ in the germline V gene. J lost 0 bases, V lost 3 bases, and 9 bases had no gene match. The CDR3 is made up of 18 amino acids. CDR3: CASSSWGGSPSGANVLTF. In DNA form, the CDR3 reads TGCGCCAGCAGCTCTTGGGGGGGAAGTCCCTCTGGGGCCAACGTCCTGACTTTC.

V and J are TRBV7-9 and TRBJ2-1, with D perhaps assigned TRBD1 or TRBD2 (5 bases each). Trimming pared 6 bases from V and 6 bases from J, leaving 18 bases between. The CDR3 is 15 amino acids. Germline V gene sequence: CDR1 SEHNR, CDR2 FQNEAQ (reference sequence). CDR3 bases: TGTGCCAGCAGTAGTCCGGGGCTAGACATCAATGAGCAGTTCTTC. It yields the protein CASSSPGLDINEQFF. Drawing the rest from reference TRBV7-9 and TRBJ2-1, the complete variable domain is DTGVSQNPRHKITKRGQNVTFRCDPISEHNRLYWYRQTLGQGPEFLTYFQNEAQLEKSRLLSDRFSAERPKGSFSTLEIQRTEQGDSAMYLCASSSPGLDINEQFFGPGTRLTVL.

The J gene is TRBJ2-1, the V gene TRBV12-5; 9 bases fit TRBD1. The CDR3 covers 16 residues. V shed 6 bases and J 5 bases; nucleotides not matched to a gene: 11. CDR1 is LGHNT and CDR2 is FRNRAP in the germline V gene. CDR3 DNA sequence: TGTGCTAGTGGACATAATAGGGGACAGGGCGACAATGAGCAGTTCTTC. Translated: CASGHNRGQGDNEQFF.

The V and J genes are TRBV27 and TRBJ1-2, with D possibly TRBD1 on 6 matching bases. The V end was cut by 2 bases, the J end by 5 bases, with 9 bases between. The CDR3 has 13 amino acids. CDR1 MNHEY and CDR2 SMNVEV come from the germline V gene (reference sequence). The CDR3 sequence is CASSLAGTYGYTF. The CDR3 DNA sequence: TGTGCCAGCAGTTTAGCTGGGACATATGGCTACACCTTC.

This clone appeared once. V is TRBV19 and J is TRBJ2-3, with 7 bases matching TRBD1. J was trimmed by 0 bases and V by 11 bases; bases with no gene match: 8. This CDR3 has 14 amino acids. Germline V lookup: CDR1 LNHDA, CDR2 SQIVND (reference sequence). The CDR3 DNA is TGTGCCGCTTCCGGGGACAGAAGCACAGATACGCAGTATTTT. Protein product: CAASGDRSTDTQYF. Using reference TRBV19 and TRBJ2-3 for the parts outside the CDR3, the full variable domain is DGGITQSPKYLFRKEGQNVTLSCEQNLNHDAMYWYRQDPGQGLRLIYYSQIVNDFQKGDIAEGYSVSREKKESFPLTVTSAQKNPTAFYLCAASGDRSTDTQYFGPGTRLTVL.

The chain combines TRBV5-1 with TRBJ2-2; D gene ambiguous. The CDR3 length is 14 residues. V lost 4 bases, J lost 6 bases, and 13 bases lay in between. CDR1 is SGHRS and CDR2 is YFSETQ in the germline V gene. The CDR3: CASSPQAEPGELFF. DNA of the CDR3: TGCGCCAGCAGCCCTCAGGCAGAACCCGGGGAGCTGTTTTTT. The variable domain in full, completed from reference TRBV5-1 and TRBJ2-2, reads KAGVTQTPRYLIKTRGQQVTLSCSPISGHRSVSWYQQTPGQGLQFLFEYFSETQRNKGNFPGRFSGRQFSNSRSEMNVSTLELGDSALYLCASSPQAEPGELFFGEGSRLTVL.

The chain couples TRBV2 to TRBJ2-6, with no clear D. Deletions cut 2 bases from V and 2 bases from J, with 13 bases between. CDR3 size: 17 residues. Germline V gene sequence: CDR1 SNHLY, CDR2 FYNNEI. The CDR3 bases are TGTGCCAGCAGTGAAAGGTTCGTTTTAACTGGGGCCAACGTCCTGACTTTC. It specifies CASSERFVLTGANVLTF.

The DNA for the CDR3 is TGTGCCAGCAGCTTCGGCCAGGGTAATGAAAAACTGTTTTTT. Protein: CASSFGQGNEKLFF. This chain connects TRBV5-6 to TRBJ1-4, with a tentative D call TRBD1 (5 bases). Germline V gene data show CDR1 as SGHDT and CDR2 as YYEEEE. V lost 2 bases to trimming and J lost 4 bases, with 9 bases between them. The CDR3 is made up of 14 amino acids.

This clone was observed a single time. V gene TRBV6-4 combines with J gene TRBJ1-5; the D gene is possibly TRBD1 (6 bases). V was trimmed by 0 bases and J by 7 bases, leaving 16 bases between them. Germline-derived CDR1 and CDR2 are MRHNA and SNTAGT. This CDR3 is 16 amino acids long. Here the CDR3 reads CASSDSVAGGFQPQHF. DNA of the CDR3: TGTGCCAGCAGTGACTCGGTAGCCGGGGGCTTCCAGCCCCAGCATTTT.

This clone came up a few times. The CDR3 sequence: CASSEGWNYEQYF. In DNA, the CDR3 is TGTGCCAGCAGCGAAGGTTGGAACTACGAGCAGTACTTC. The chain carries TRBV7-2 and TRBJ2-7; no definite D call. Germline CDR1 reads SGHTA; CDR2 reads FQGNSA. Trimming cost V 5 bases and J 3 bases, with 11 bases left between them. The CDR3 loop spans 13 amino acids.

The rearrangement joins TRBV28 to TRBJ1-2; D gene uncertain. This CDR3 is built from 14 residues. Trimming removed 4 bases at V and 8 bases at J, with 17 bases between. Per the germline V gene, CDR1 is MDHEN and CDR2 is SYDVKM. CDR3: CASSWGPREWGYTF. Here the CDR3 DNA reads TGTGCCAGCAGTTGGGGTCCGAGGGAATGGGGCTACACCTTC.

The chain employs TRBV10-3 and TRBJ1-1, with a possible D match to TRBD1 (5 bases). The CDR3 runs 13 residues. V shed 6 bases and J shed 2 bases, with 10 bases lying between them. Germline lookup yields CDR1 ENHRY and CDR2 SYGVKD. The CDR3 region has the DNA TGTGCCATCAGACCCGGACAAAACACTGAAGCTTTCTTT. Its protein is CAIRPGQNTEAFF.

V is TRBV7-9 and J is TRBJ1-5, with unresolved D. Germline values: CDR1 SEHNR, CDR2 FQNEAQ (reference sequence). CDR3 size: 15 residues. Deletions cut 3 bases from V and 3 bases from J, with 12 bases between. Written as DNA, the CDR3 is TGTGCCAGCAGCTTGGGTAGCTACGACAATCAGCCCCAGCATTTT. Encoded protein: CASSLGSYDNQPQHF.

A remark on this clone: This same CDR3 is encoded by further DNA sequences in the sample. The V call is TRBV28, the J call TRBJ2-5, with D hard to call. This CDR3 is 12 amino acids long. Trimming took 2 bases from V and 2 from J, leaving 3 bases between them. Germline assignment: CDR1 MDHEN and CDR2 SYDVKM. The CDR3 DNA sequence: TGTGCCAGCAGTTTAAGGCAAGAGACCCAGTACTTC. Its protein product is CASSLRQETQYF.

The J gene is TRBJ1-1, the V gene TRBV5-1; D perhaps matches TRBD1 (6 bases). V lost 0 bases, J lost 8 bases, and 11 bases lay in between. Germline-derived CDR1 and CDR2 are SGHRS and YFSETQ. CDR3 size: 13 residues. In DNA form, the CDR3 reads TGCGCCAGCAGCTTGGTGGCGGGACAAGAAGCTTTCTTT. Translated, it gives CASSLVAGQEAFF.

This chain connects TRBV7-8 to TRBJ2-7; tentatively, D is TRBD2 (5 bases). CDR1 SGHVS and CDR2 FQNEAQ come from the germline V gene. Trimming removed 4 bases from V and 7 bases from J, with 23 bases in between. The CDR3 spans 16 residues. The CDR3 reads CASSSQRDRGSSEQYF. The CDR3 DNA reads TGTGCCAGCAGCTCACAAAGAGACCGAGGGTCCTCTGAGCAGTACTTC.

The chain carries TRBV27 and TRBJ2-5; D is uncertain. This CDR3 has 13 residues. V lost 5 bases and J lost 0, with 7 bases in between. Germline-derived CDR1 and CDR2 are MNHEY and SMNVEV (reference sequence). For the CDR3, the DNA is TGTGCCAGCAGTCCCCTGTACCAAGAGACCCAGTACTTC. This codes for CASSPLYQETQYF.

CDR3 in DNA: TGTGCCAGCAGTTTAGCGGGACAGGGTATCGGTGGCTACACCTTC. Its translation is CASSLAGQGIGGYTF. The V and J genes are TRBV28 and TRBJ1-2, with 9 bases matching TRBD1. CDR1 MDHEN and CDR2 SYDVKM come from the germline V gene. This CDR3 has 15 residues. V dropped 2 bases and J dropped 7; count of bases not matched to a gene: 8.

The rearrangement joins TRBV19 to TRBJ1-1, with no clear D. CDR3 length equals 13 residues. Germline CDR1 and CDR2: LNHDA and SQIVND (reference sequence). V was clipped by 8 bases and J by 2 bases, with 12 bases between them. CDR3 coding DNA: TGTGCCAGTCGGGCCGAGAGAAACACTGAAGCTTTCTTT. Its translation is CASRAERNTEAFF.

The V call is TRBV6-5, the J call TRBJ2-1; 11 nucleotides align to TRBD2. In germline, CDR1 is MNHEY, CDR2 SVGAGI. The CDR3 runs 14 residues. Germline trimming cut 7 bases from V and 6 bases from J; bases unmatched to any gene: 5. CDR3 residues: CASKRLAGINEQFF. Written as DNA, the CDR3 is TGTGCCAGCAAACGACTAGCGGGGATCAATGAGCAGTTCTTC.

Notes on this clone: This CDR3 is also generated by other DNA sequences in the sample. The chain has TRBV5-1 and TRBJ1-1, with TRBD1 matching over 8 bases. The CDR3 runs 14 residues. The trim removed 3 bases at V and 2 bases at J, leaving 3 bases unmatched. Germline V gene data show CDR1 as SGHRS and CDR2 as YFSETQ. The CDR3, as DNA: TGCGCCAGCAGCTCGACAGGGGTTAACACTGAAGCTTTCTTT. It yields the protein CASSSTGVNTEAFF.

The chain joins TRBV29-1 to TRBJ2-3; 7 nucleotides match TRBD2. CDR1 SQVTM and CDR2 ANQGSEA come from the germline V gene. The CDR3 contains 15 residues. Trimming cost V 3 bases and J 0 bases; bases outside gene matches: 6. CDR3 in DNA: TGCAGCGTTGACCAACGGGGGGATAGCACAGATACGCAGTATTTT. Its translation is CSVDQRGDSTDTQYF.

The V call is TRBV5-1, the J call TRBJ2-3; 10 positions match TRBD1. Germline values: CDR1 SGHRS, CDR2 YFSETQ. After removal of 4 bases from V and 4 bases from J, the junction contained 6 bases not matched to a gene. CDR3 length: 15 residues. CDR3 sequence: CASSRGQGDSDTQYF. DNA for the CDR3: TGCGCCAGCAGCCGAGGACAGGGGGACTCAGATACGCAGTATTTT.